This is a list of T cell receptor beta chains from one sample in a study of T cells after yellow fever vaccination. MiXCR, applied by TCRdb to the 5' RACE reads, yields one record per CDR3 protein. The table records 55,000 to 70,000 distinct CDR3 sequences, approximately 6.1% of them present only once. The sample consisted of CD8+ T cells sorted from PBMCs, taken 45 days after the first yellow fever vaccination. These receptors all stem from a young man who received the YFV17D yellow fever vaccine. CDR3s include the opening cysteine and the closing phenylalanine or tryptophan. A D gene is named only where the DNA matches it firmly. Rows may omit the clone size; those that give it use once, few, many or a size class.

cdr3_nt,cdr3_aa,clone_size,d_call,j_call,v_call
TGTGCCAGCAGCAGCTACAGGGGGCTGGGGACAGATACGCAGTATTTT,CASSSYRGLGTDTQYF,few,TRBD1,TRBJ2-3,TRBV27
TGTGCCAGCAGCTTGGGTAGCGCCGGGACTAGCTCCAATGAGCAGTTCTTC,CASSLGSAGTSSNEQFF,many,TRBD2,TRBJ2-1,TRBV5-5
TGTGCCAGCAGCTACAGTTATAGCAATCAGCCCCAGCATTTT,CASSYSYSNQPQHF,NA,NA,TRBJ1-5,TRBV7-2
TGTGCCAGCAGCCAACTTGGGGACAGGAAATCCTACGAGCAGTACTTC,CASSQLGDRKSYEQYF,many,TRBD1,TRBJ2-7,TRBV14
TGTGCCAGCAGTTGGGGGGTAGCGGGCCACAATGAGCAGTTCTTC,CASSWGVAGHNEQFF,many,TRBD2,TRBJ2-1,TRBV6-5
TGTGCCACCAGTGATTATGGGACAGGGGGAGATACGCAGTATTTT,CATSDYGTGGDTQYF,many,TRBD1,TRBJ2-3,TRBV24-1
TGTGCCAGCAGTTACTCTAGAGAGAAAGAGCAAGAGACCCAGTACTTC,CASSYSREKEQETQYF,many,NA,TRBJ2-5,TRBV6-5
TGCGCCAGCAGTGAGTCGAGGATAGGAACTGAAGCTTTCTTT,CASSESRIGTEAFF,many,NA,TRBJ1-1,TRBV10-2
TGTGCCAGCAGACTTCTAGCGGGGGGGCTCAGGGAGACCCAGTACTTC,CASRLLAGGLRETQYF,few,TRBD2,TRBJ2-5,TRBV12-3/TRBV12-4
TGTGCCAGCAGTTTTCCCGGACAGGGGGCTGCCGGGGAGCTGTTTTTT,CASSFPGQGAAGELFF,NA,TRBD1,TRBJ2-2,TRBV12-3/TRBV12-4
TGCGCCAGCAGTACAGGGAGCTCCTACAATGAGCAGTTCTTC,CASSTGSSYNEQFF,many,NA,TRBJ2-1,TRBV5-1
TGTGCCAGCAGTATTACCCCGGGACGTCAATACAATGAGCAGTTCTTC,CASSITPGRQYNEQFF,many,NA,TRBJ2-1,TRBV7-3
TGTGCCAGCAGAGCCCTGGCGGAGCGCAATGAGCAGTTCTTC,CASRALAERNEQFF,many,NA,TRBJ2-1,TRBV7-9
TGTGCCAGCACCCTCGGCGGAGGGGATGGCTACACCTTC,CASTLGGGDGYTF,many,NA,TRBJ1-2,TRBV12-3/TRBV12-4
TGTGCCACCAGCAGAGTACCGGGACAGGGCCCGGGCGAGCAGTACTTC,CATSRVPGQGPGEQYF,NA,TRBD1,TRBJ2-7,TRBV15
TGTGCCAGCAGCCCCGGGACAGCTCCGTACAATGAGCAGTTCTTC,CASSPGTAPYNEQFF,many,TRBD1,TRBJ2-1,TRBV7-9
TGTGCCAGCAGCATCTGGACTTCTAGCACAGATACGCAGTATTTT,CASSIWTSSTDTQYF,many,NA,TRBJ2-3,TRBV5-6
TGTGCCAGCAGCTTAGGGGTCCGGGGCGGGGGCACTGAAGCTTTCTTT,CASSLGVRGGGTEAFF,NA,NA,TRBJ1-1,TRBV7-3
TGTGCCAGCAGCTTTGCGGCGGGGGCAAACTACGAGCAGTACTTC,CASSFAAGANYEQYF,many,NA,TRBJ2-7,TRBV12-3/TRBV12-4
TGTGCCAGCAGCGTCCCTCCGGGCGGGGGGTACTCTGGGGCCAACGTCCTGACTTTC,CASSVPPGGGYSGANVLTF,NA,TRBD2,TRBJ2-6,TRBV9
TGCGCCAGCAGCTTGGCATTGGGGCTCTCCTACGAGCAGTACTTC,CASSLALGLSYEQYF,few,NA,TRBJ2-7,TRBV5-1
TGTGCCAGCAGTTTGGGGGGGGATGCTTTCTTT,CASSLGGDAFF,NA,NA,TRBJ1-1,TRBV12-3/TRBV12-4
TGTGCCAGCAGCGTAGGCTCGCCGGGGGCCACTGAAGCTTTCTTT,CASSVGSPGATEAFF,many,NA,TRBJ1-1,TRBV9
TGTGCCAGCAGTCCAAGCACCCCAGATTATAATTCACCCCTCCACTTT,CASSPSTPDYNSPLHF,NA,NA,TRBJ1-6,TRBV12-3/TRBV12-4
TGTGCCACCATAGGGACCGGGGGTAATGAGCAGTTCTTC,CATIGTGGNEQFF,many,NA,TRBJ2-1,TRBV12-3/TRBV12-4
TGTGCCAGCAGCCTGACGGTTAACACCGGGGAGCTGTTTTTT,CASSLTVNTGELFF,many,NA,TRBJ2-2,TRBV12-3/TRBV12-4